The clone carrying this T cell receptor (beta chain) was found a few times. The sample originates from a study of blood T cells in healthy people across ages. The authors extracted at least 5 micrograms of total RNA per sample. With a J-beta primer mix and a sample-barcoded 5' primer, a second PCR ran roughly 7 to 11 cycles. From the 5' RACE reads, TCRdb called clonotypes with MiXCR, one entry per CDR3 protein. The sample holds more than 800,000 distinct CDR3 sequences; about 30% are singletons and the top ten take around 16%. The CDR3 runs 15 residues. Trimming cost V 8 bases and J 4 bases; bases outside gene matches: 11.

This receptor was taken from a woman at least 80 years old in good health. Sequenced input: blood. The V gene is TRBV5-3, the J gene TRBJ1-2; 10 bases match TRBD1. TRBV5-3 is designated an ORF whose function remains uncertain. The CDR3 is CASSPTGGRFYGYTF. CDR3 nucleotides: TGTGCCAGCAGCCCGACAGGGGGCAGGTTCTATGGCTACACCTTC.